The 9 T cell receptor beta chains reported below all come from one sample, sequenced in a study of vaccination effects on CD4 cells after COVID-19. No antigens are known for them. ViraFEST expansion of antigen-specific CD4+ T cells with viral peptide pools preceded sequencing. Once cultured for approximately eleven days, the cells underwent separation to obtain CD4+ T cells. As their vaccination, participants received two doses of either BNT162b2 or mRNA-1273. Assay used: immunoSEQ multiplex PCR; TCRdb lists only in-frame clones, some missing. The sample holds under 80,000 clones, around 73% seen once. The material was CD4+ T cells from PBMCs cultured with HCoV-229E spike peptides, obtained after COVID-19 vaccination. The receptors shown here come from a human donor who received a COVID-19 vaccine.

CDR3 coding DNA: TGTGCCAGCGGACATCTAGCCTCGAGCAATCAGCCCCAGCATTTT. As protein: CASGHLASSNQPQHF. This chain links TRBV2 with TRBJ1-5, with a weak D call TRBD1 (5 bases). The CDR3 runs to 15 residues. Deletions cut 8 bases from V and 1 base from J, with 15 bases between. Germline V gives CDR1 SNHLY, CDR2 FYNNEI.

Only a few counts were recorded for this clone. The V call is TRBV10-3, the J call TRBJ2-3; TRBD2 matches 11 bases. J lost 6 bases, V lost 0 bases, and 14 bases had no gene match. Germline V gene lookup returns CDR1 ENHRY and CDR2 SYGVKD. The CDR3 has 19 amino acids. The CDR3 region has the DNA TGTGCCATCAGTGAGTCGACTTTCAAGACTAGCGGGGTGAGGGATACGCAGTATTTT. Its translation is CAISESTFKTSGVRDTQYF.

J is TRBJ1-5 and V is TRBV19, with D hard to call. Germline CDR1 reads LNHDA; CDR2 reads SQIVND (reference sequence). The CDR3 covers 12 residues. The ends were cut back, 9 bases at V and 2 bases at J, with 8 bases in the middle. In nucleotides, the CDR3 is TGTGCCAGCACCGTGGGCAATCAGCCCCAGCATTTT. This translates into CASTVGNQPQHF.

The chain combines TRBV5-1 with TRBJ2-2; 9 bases fit TRBD1. V lost 3 bases to trimming and J lost 2 bases; unmatched junction nucleotides: 2. Germline V CDR1 and CDR2: SGHRS, YFSETQ. The CDR3 covers 15 residues. Here the CDR3 DNA reads TGCGCCAGCAGCTGGGGACAGGGAAACACCGGGGAGCTGTTTTTT. Amino acids: CASSWGQGNTGELFF. Using reference TRBV5-1 and TRBJ2-2 for the parts outside the CDR3, the full variable domain is KAGVTQTPRYLIKTRGQQVTLSCSPISGHRSVSWYQQTPGQGLQFLFEYFSETQRNKGNFPGRFSGRQFSNSRSEMNVSTLELGDSALYLCASSWGQGNTGELFFGEGSRLTVL.

The CDR3 DNA sequence: TGTGCCAGCAGCGCTTTGACAGGGGGCGTTACCGAAGCTTTCTTT. Translating gives CASSALTGGVTEAFF. The chain joins TRBV9 to TRBJ1-1; 10 nucleotides line up with TRBD1. J gave up 8 bases and V 3 bases, and 10 bases lay outside the gene matches. Germline V CDR1 and CDR2: SGDLS, YYNGEE. This CDR3 contains 15 residues. Complete variable domain (other parts from reference TRBV9 and TRBJ1-1): DSGVTQTPKHLITATGQRVTLRCSPRSGDLSVYWYQQSLDQGLQFLIQYYNGEERAKGNILERFSAQQFPDLHSELNLSSLELGDSALYFCASSALTGGVTEAFFGQGTRLTVV.

The J gene is TRBJ2-1, the V gene TRBV4-1; 12 bases map to TRBD2. The CDR3 is made up of 15 amino acids. V lost 4 bases and J lost 6; bases outside the gene matches: 4. Germline V lookup: CDR1 MGHRA, CDR2 YSYEKL. The CDR3 here is CASSPRLAGANEQFF. CDR3 DNA sequence: TGCGCCAGCAGCCCGCGACTAGCGGGGGCCAATGAGCAGTTCTTC.

V gene TRBV28 combines with J gene TRBJ2-1, with 8 bases lining up with TRBD2. This CDR3 is built from 15 residues. The J segment lost 2 bases and the V segment lost 4 bases, leaving 4 bases of the junction unmatched. Per the germline V gene, CDR1 is MDHEN and CDR2 is SYDVKM. The CDR3 region has the DNA TGTGCCAGCAGTTCTACGGGACTAGCCTACAATGAGCAGTTCTTC. Translated: CASSSTGLAYNEQFF.

V and J are TRBV5-1 and TRBJ2-2; TRBD1 agrees at 8 bases. CDR1 is SGHRS, CDR2 YFSETQ, per germline. The trim removed 5 bases at V and 6 bases at J, leaving 6 bases unmatched. The CDR3 is 14 amino acids. CDR3 sequence (DNA): TGCGCCAGCAGTTCCGTACAGGGGGCCGGGGAGCTGTTTTTT. It specifies CASSSVQGAGELFF.

The chain links TRBV6-6 to TRBJ2-1; 12 bases are a match to TRBD2. The CDR3 contains 16 residues. The V and J ends lost 4 bases and 7 bases, in that order; junction bases with no gene match: 8. Germline CDR1 reads MNHNY; CDR2 reads SVGAGI (reference sequence). CDR3 DNA: TGTGCCAGCAGTTCATCCCGGACTAGCGGGGCTAATGAGCAGTTCTTC. This gives the protein CASSSSRTSGANEQFF.